The rows below give T cell receptor beta chains drawn from one sample of a study of CD8 T cells in ankylosing spondylitis. Each CDR3 protein is one row after TCRdb ran MiXCR on the 5' RACE reads. The sample lists roughly 250,000 distinct CDR3 sequences, approximately 9% occurring once. Sequencing was performed on blood, either unsorted or a sorted T cell fraction (not recorded which). These receptors were taken from a male donor with ankylosing spondylitis or in good health (not recorded which). Each CDR3 is given with its conserved first and last residue. D genes are given only for firm matches. Not all rows give a size; the values are once, few, many and, for expanded clones, a class.

cdr3_aa cdr3_nt j_call v_call clone_size d_call
CASSLAGRAEAFF TGCGCCAGCAGCTTGGCCGGGCGGGCTGAAGCTTTCTTT TRBJ1-1 TRBV5-1 . .
CASSPPGHQNTEAFF TGTGCCAGCTCACCACCGGGACACCAGAACACTGAAGCTTTCTTT TRBJ1-1 TRBV18 few .
CSVDGTGVTGYTF TGCAGCGTAGATGGGACAGGGGTTACTGGCTACACCTTC TRBJ1-2 TRBV29-1 . TRBD1
CASGDRANSPLHF TGTGCCAGTGGGGACAGGGCTAATTCACCCCTCCACTTT TRBJ1-6 TRBV28 many TRBD1
CASSSTGVSYEQYF TGCGCCAGCAGCTCGACAGGAGTATCCTACGAGCAGTACTTC TRBJ2-7 TRBV5-1 many .
CASSVGLLRTGELFF TGTGCCAGCAGTGTGGGGCTCCTTAGGACCGGGGAGCTGTTTTTT TRBJ2-2 TRBV2 many .
CASSWTERETQYF TGTGCCAGCAGTTGGACAGAACGGGAGACCCAGTACTTC TRBJ2-5 TRBV12-3/TRBV12-4 . .
CASSQDRAAEQYF TGCGCCAGCAGCCAAGATAGGGCCGCCGAGCAGTACTTC TRBJ2-7 TRBV4-3 many .
CASSGLEGGHEKLFF TGTGCCAGCAGCGGACTCGAGGGAGGGCATGAAAAACTGTTTTTT TRBJ1-4 TRBV9 . .
CASSLLNSPLHF TGTGCCAGCAGTTTGCTGAATTCACCCCTCCACTTT TRBJ1-6 TRBV27 many .
CASSLYPRGTETQYF TGTGCCAGCAGTTTATATCCGCGGGGTACAGAGACCCAGTACTTC TRBJ2-5 TRBV27 many .
CSARVLGIQETQYF TGCAGTGCTAGAGTTTTAGGGATCCAAGAGACCCAGTACTTC TRBJ2-5 TRBV20-1 few .
CAWNGAGNTEAFF TGTGCCTGGAACGGGGCGGGGAACACTGAAGCTTTCTTT TRBJ1-1 TRBV30 many .
CASSLGGTSGGQQDTQYF TGCGCCAGCAGCTTGGGGGGGACTAGCGGGGGCCAGCAAGATACGCAGTATTTT TRBJ2-3 TRBV5-1 . TRBD2
CANGLNYNEQFF TGTGCCAACGGACTCAACTACAATGAGCAGTTCTTC TRBJ2-1 TRBV5-5 many .
CASSYLYEQYF TGTGCCAGCAGTTACCTCTACGAGCAGTACTTC TRBJ2-7 TRBV6-5 many .